This TCR beta chain is from a study of T-cell reconstitution after alpha-beta-depleted transplantation in children. This clonotype showed up many times. TCRbeta library preparation incorporated unique molecular identifiers. Each CDR3 protein is one row after TCRdb ran MiXCR on the PCR reads. The sample lists about 600,000 distinct CDR3 sequences; about 10% were seen once. The CDR3 runs to 13 residues. Germline V gene lookup returns CDR1 SEHNR and CDR2 FQNEAQ (reference sequence). The V segment lost 5 bases and the J segment 14 bases; nucleotides outside the gene matches: 10. The chain combines TRBV7-9 with TRBJ2-1, with 9 bases identical to TRBD2. The receptor was derived from a human donor who donated a stem cell graft to a child with acute myeloid leukemia. The sample consisted of PBMCs from the stem cell graft donor, taken from the stem cell graft. The CDR3 loop reads CASSQSKREDEFF. DNA of the CDR3: TGTGCCAGCAGCCAGTCGAAGCGGGAGGATGAGTTCTTC. Supplemented by reference TRBV7-9 and TRBJ2-1, the full variable domain reads DTGVSQNPRHKITKRGQNVTFRCDPISEHNRLYWYRQTLGQGPEFLTYFQNEAQLEKSRLLSDRFSAERPKGSFSTLEIQRTEQGDSAMYLCASSQSKREDEFFGPGTRLTVL.